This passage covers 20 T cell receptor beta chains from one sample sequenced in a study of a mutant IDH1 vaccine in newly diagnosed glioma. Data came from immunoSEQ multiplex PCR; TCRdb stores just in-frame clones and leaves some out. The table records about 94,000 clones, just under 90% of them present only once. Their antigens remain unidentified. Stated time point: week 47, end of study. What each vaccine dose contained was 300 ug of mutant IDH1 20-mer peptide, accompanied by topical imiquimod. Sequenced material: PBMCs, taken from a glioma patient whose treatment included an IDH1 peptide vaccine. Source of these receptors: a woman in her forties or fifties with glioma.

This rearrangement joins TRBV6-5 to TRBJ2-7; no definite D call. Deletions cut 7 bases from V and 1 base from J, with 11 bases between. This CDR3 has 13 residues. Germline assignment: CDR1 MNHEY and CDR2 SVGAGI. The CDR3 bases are TGTGCCAGCAAAAAGGTACAGTCCTACGAGCAGTACTTC. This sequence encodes CASKKVQSYEQYF.

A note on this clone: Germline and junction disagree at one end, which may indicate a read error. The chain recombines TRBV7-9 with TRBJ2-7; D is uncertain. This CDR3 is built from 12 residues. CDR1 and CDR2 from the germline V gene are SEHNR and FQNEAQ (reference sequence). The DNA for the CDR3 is TGTGCCGGCAGCAGATACTCCTACGAGCAGTACTTC. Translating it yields CAGSRYSYEQYF.

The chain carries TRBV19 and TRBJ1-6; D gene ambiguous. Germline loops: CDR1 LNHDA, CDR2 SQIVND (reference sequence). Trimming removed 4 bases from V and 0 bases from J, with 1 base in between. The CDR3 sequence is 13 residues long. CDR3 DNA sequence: TGTGCCAGTAGTAGCTCCTATAATTCACCCCTCCACTTT. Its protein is CASSSSYNSPLHF.

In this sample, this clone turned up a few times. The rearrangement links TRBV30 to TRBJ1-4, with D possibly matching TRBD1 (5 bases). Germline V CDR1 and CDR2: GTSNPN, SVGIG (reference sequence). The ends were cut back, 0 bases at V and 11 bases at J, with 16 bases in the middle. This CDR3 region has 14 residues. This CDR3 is CAWSVIDSRQKLFF. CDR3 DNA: TGTGCCTGGAGTGTGATCGACAGTCGGCAGAAACTGTTTTTT.

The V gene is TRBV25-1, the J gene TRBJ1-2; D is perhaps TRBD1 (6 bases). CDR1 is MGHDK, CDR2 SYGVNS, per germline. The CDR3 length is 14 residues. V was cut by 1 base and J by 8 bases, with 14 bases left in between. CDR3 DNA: TGTGCCAGCAGTGAATCGGTAGGGGGAGGAGGCTACACCTTC. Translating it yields CASSESVGGGGYTF.

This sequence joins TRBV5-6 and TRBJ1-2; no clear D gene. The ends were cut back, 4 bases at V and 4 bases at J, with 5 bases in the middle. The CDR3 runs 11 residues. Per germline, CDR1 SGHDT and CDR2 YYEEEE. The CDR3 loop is CASSVGYGYTF. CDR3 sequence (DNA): TGTGCCAGCAGCGTAGGCTATGGCTACACCTTC.

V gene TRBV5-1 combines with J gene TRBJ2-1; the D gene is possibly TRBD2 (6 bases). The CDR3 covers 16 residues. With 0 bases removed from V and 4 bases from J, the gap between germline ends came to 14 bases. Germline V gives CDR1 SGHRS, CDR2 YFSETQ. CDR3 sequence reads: CASSLDGVSGYNEQFF. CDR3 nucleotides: TGCGCCAGCAGCTTGGATGGAGTTAGCGGATACAATGAGCAGTTCTTC.

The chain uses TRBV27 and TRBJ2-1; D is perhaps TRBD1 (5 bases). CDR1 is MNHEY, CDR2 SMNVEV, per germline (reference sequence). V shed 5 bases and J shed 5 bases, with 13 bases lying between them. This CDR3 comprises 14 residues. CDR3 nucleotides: TGTGCCAGCAGTGCCCGACAGTGGGACAATGAGCAGTTCTTC. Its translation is CASSARQWDNEQFF.

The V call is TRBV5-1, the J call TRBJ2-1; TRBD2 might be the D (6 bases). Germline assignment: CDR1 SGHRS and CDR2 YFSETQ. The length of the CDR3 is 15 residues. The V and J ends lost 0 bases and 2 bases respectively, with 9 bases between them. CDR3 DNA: TGCGCCAGCAGCTTGGTGGCTAGCGCCTACAATGAGCAGTTCTTC. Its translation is CASSLVASAYNEQFF. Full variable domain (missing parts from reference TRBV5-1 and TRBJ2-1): KAGVTQTPRYLIKTRGQQVTLSCSPISGHRSVSWYQQTPGQGLQFLFEYFSETQRNKGNFPGRFSGRQFSNSRSEMNVSTLELGDSALYLCASSLVASAYNEQFFGPGTRLTVL.

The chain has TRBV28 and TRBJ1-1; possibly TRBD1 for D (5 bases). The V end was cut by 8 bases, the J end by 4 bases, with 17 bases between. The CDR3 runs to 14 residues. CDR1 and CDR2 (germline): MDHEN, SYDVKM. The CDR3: CASFLGGRATEAFF. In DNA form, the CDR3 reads TGTGCCAGCTTCTTGGGGGGGAGGGCCACTGAAGCTTTCTTT. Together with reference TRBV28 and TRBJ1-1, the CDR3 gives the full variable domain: DVKVTQSSRYLVKRTGEKVFLECVQDMDHENMFWYRQDPGLGLRLIYFSYDVKMKEKGDIPEGYSVSREKKERFSLILESASTNQTSMYLCASFLGGRATEAFFGQGTRLTVV.

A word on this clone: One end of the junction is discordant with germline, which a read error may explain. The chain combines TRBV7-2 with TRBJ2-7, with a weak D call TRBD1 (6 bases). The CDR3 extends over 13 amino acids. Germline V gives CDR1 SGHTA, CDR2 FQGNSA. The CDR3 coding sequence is TGTGCCAGCAGCAATTCCGGGACACCGCTTTTGGACTTC. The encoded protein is CASSNSGTPLLDF.

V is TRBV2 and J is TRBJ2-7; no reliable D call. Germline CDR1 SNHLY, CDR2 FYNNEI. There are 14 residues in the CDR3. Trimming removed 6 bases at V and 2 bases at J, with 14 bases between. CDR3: CASSSLDRAYEQYF. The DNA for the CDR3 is TGTGCCAGCAGCTCGTTGGACCGAGCCTACGAGCAGTACTTC.

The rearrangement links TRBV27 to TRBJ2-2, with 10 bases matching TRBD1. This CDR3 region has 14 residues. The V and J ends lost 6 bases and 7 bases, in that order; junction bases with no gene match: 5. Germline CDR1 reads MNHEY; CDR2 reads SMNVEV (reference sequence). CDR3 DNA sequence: TGTGCCAGCAGCCCCGGGACAGGGGACGGGGAGCTGTTTTTT. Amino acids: CASSPGTGDGELFF.

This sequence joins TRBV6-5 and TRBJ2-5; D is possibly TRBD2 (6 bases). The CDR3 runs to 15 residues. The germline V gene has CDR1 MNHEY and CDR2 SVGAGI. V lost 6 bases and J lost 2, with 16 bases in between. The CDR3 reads CASRGRKAGQETQYF. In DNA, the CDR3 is TGTGCCAGCAGGGGGCGGAAAGCGGGTCAAGAGACCCAGTACTTC.

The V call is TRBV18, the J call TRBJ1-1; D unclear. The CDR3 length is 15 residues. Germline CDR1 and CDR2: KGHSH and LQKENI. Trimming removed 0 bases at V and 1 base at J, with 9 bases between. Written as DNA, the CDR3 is TGTGCCAGCTCACCACCGGCCAGGTCGAACACTGAAGCTTTCTTT. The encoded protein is CASSPPARSNTEAFF.

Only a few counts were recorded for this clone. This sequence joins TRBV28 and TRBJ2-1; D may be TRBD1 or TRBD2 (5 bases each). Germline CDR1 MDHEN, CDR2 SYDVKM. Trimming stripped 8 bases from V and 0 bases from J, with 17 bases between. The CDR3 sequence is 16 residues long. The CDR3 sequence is CASRGAEMSSYNEQFF. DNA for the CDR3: TGTGCCAGCCGAGGGGCGGAAATGAGCTCCTACAATGAGCAGTTCTTC. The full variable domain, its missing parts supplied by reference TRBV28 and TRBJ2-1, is DVKVTQSSRYLVKRTGEKVFLECVQDMDHENMFWYRQDPGLGLRLIYFSYDVKMKEKGDIPEGYSVSREKKERFSLILESASTNQTSMYLCASRGAEMSSYNEQFFGPGTRLTVL.

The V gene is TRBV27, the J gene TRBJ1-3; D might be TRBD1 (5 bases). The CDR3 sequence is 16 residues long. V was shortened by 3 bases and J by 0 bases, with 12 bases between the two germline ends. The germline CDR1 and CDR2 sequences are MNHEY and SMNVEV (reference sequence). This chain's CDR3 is CASSFGGQSSGNTIYF. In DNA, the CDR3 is TGTGCCAGCAGTTTTGGGGGTCAGAGCTCTGGAAACACCATATATTTT.

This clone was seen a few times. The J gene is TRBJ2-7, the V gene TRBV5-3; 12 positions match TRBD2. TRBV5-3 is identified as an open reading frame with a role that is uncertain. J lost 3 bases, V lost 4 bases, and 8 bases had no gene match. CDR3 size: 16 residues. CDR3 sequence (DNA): TGTGCCAGAAGCCGGGTGACTAGCGGGAGAGTCTACGAGCAGTACTTC. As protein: CARSRVTSGRVYEQYF.

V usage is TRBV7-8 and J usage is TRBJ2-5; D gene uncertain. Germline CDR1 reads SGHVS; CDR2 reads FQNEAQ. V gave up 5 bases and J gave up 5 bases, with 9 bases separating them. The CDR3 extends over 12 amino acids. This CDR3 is CASSRRTETQYF. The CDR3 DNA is TGTGCCAGCAGCCGGCGAACGGAGACCCAGTACTTC. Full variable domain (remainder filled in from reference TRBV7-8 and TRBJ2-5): GAGVSQSPRYKVAKRGQDVALRCDPISGHVSLFWYQQALGQGPEFLTYFQNEAQLDKSGLPSDRFFAERPEGSVSTLKIQRTQQEDSAVYLCASSRRTETQYFGPGTRLLVL.

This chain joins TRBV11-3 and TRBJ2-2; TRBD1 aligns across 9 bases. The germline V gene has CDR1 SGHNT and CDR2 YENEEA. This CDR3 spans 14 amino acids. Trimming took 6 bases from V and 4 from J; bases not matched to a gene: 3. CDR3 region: CASSLTGGTGELFF. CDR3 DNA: TGTGCCAGCAGTTTGACAGGGGGCACCGGGGAGCTGTTTTTT.